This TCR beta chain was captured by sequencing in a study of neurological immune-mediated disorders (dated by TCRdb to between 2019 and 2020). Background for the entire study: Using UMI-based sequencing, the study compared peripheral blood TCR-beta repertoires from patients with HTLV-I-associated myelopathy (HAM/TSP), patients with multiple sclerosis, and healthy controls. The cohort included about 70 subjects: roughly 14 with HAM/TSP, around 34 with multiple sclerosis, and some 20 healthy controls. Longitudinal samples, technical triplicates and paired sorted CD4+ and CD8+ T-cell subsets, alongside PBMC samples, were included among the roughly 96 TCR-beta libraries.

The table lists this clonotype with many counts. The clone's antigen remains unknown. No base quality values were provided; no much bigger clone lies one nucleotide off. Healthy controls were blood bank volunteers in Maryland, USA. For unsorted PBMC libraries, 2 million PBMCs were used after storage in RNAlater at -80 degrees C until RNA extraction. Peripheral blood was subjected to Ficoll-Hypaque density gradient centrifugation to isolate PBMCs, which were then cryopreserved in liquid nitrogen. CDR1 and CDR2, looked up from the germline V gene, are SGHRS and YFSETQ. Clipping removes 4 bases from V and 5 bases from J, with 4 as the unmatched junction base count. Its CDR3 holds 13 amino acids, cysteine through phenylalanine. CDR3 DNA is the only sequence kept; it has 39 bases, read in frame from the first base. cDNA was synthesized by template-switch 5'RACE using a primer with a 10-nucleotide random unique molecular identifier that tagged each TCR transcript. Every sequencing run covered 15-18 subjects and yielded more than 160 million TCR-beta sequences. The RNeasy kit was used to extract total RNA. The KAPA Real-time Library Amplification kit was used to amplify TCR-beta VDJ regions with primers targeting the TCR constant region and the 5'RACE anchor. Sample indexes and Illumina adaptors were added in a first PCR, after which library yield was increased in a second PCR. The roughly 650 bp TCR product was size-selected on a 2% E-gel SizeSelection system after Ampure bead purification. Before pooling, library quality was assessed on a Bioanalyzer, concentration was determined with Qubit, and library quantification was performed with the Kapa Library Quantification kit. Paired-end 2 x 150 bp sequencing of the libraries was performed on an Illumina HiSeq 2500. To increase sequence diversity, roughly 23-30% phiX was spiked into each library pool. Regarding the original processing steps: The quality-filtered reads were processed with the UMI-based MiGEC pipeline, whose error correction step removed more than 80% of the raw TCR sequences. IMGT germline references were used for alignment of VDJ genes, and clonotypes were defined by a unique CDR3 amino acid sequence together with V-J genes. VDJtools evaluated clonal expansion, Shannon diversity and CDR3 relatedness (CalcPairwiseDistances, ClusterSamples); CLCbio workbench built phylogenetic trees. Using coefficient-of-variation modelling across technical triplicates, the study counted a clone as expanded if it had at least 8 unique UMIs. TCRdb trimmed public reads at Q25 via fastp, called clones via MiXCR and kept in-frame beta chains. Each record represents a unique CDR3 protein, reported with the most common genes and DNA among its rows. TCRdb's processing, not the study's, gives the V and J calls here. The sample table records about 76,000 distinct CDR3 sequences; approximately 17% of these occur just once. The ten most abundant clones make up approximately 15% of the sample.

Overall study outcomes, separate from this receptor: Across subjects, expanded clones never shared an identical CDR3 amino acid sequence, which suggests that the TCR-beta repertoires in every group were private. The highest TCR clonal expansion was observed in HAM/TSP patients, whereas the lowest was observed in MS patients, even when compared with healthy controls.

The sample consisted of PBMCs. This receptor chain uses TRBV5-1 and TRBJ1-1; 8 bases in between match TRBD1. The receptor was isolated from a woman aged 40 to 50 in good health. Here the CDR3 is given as CASSLDRVTEAFF. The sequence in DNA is TGCGCCAGCAGCCTGGACAGGGTGACTGAAGCTTTCTTT.